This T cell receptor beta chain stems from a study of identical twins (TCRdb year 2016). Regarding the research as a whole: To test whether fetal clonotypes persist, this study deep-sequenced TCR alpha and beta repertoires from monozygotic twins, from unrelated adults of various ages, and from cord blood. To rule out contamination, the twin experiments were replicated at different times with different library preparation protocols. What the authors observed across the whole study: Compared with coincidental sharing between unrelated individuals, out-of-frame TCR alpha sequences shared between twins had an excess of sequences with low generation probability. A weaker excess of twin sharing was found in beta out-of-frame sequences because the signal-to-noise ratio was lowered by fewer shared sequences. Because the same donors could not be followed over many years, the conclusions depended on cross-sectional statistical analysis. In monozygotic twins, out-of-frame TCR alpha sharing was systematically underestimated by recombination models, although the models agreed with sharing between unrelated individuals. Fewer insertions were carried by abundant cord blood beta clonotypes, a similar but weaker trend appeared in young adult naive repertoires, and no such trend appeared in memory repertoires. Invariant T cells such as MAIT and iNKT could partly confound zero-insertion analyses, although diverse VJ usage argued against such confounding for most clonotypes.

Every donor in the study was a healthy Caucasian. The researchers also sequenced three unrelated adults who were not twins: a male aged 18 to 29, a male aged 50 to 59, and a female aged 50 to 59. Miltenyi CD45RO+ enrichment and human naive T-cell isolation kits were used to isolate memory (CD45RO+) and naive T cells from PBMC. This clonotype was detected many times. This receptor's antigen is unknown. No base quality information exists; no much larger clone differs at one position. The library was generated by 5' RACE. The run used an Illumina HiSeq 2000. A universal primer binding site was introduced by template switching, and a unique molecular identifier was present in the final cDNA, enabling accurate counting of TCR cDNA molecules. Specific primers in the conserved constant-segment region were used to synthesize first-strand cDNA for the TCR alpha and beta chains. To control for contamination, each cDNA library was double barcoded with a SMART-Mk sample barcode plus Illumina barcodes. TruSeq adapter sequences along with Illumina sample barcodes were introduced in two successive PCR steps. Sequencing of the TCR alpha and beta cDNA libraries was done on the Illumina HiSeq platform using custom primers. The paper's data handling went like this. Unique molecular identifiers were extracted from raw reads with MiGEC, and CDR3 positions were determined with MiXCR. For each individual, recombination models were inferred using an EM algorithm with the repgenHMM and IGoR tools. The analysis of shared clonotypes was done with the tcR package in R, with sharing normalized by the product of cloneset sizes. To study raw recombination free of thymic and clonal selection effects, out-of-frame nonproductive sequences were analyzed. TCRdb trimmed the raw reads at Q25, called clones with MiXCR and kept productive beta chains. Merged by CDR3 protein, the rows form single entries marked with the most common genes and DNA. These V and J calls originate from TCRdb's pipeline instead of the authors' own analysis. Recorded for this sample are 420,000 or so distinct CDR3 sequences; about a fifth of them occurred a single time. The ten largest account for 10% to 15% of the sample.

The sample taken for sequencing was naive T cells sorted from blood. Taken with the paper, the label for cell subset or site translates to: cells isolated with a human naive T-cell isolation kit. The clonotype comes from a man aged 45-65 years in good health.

The CDR3 region reads CASSQDGSQETQYF. In nucleotide form, the sequence is TGTGCCAGCAGCCAAGATGGGTCCCAAGAGACCCAGTACTTC. The chain links TRBV4-2 with TRBJ2-5; the D gene lacks a confident call. The CDR3 contains 14 residues, cysteine and phenylalanine counted. Left in the record is the CDR3 DNA by itself, 42 bases read in frame from the first base. As encoded in the germline V gene, CDR1 is LGHNA while CDR2 is YNFKEQ. V is clipped by 0 bases and J by 1 base, and the sequence between their germline boundaries is 6 bases long.